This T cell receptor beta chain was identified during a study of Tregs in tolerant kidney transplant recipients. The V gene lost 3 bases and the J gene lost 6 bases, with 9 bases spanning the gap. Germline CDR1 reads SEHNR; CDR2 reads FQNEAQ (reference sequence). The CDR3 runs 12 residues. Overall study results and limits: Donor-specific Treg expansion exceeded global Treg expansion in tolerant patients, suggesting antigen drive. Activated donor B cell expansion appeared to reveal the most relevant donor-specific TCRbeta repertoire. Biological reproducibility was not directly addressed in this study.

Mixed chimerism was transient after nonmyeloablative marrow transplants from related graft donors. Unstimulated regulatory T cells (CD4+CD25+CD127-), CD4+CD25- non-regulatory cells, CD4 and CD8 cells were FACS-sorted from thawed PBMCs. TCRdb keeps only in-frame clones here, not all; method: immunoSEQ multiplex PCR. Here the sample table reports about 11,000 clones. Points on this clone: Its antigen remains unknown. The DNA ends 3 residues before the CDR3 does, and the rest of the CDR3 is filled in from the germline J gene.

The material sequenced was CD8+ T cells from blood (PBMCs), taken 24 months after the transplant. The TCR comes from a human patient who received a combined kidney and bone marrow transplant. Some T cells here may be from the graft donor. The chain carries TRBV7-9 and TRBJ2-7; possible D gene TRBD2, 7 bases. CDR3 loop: CASSFGGAEQYF. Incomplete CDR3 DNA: TGTGCCAGCAGCTTTGGGGGGGCCGAG.